This TCR beta chain was retrieved from a study of blood T cell repertoires in COVID-19. Study-wide background: Both acute and convalescent COVID-19 samples were obtained from the United States, Italy and Spain.

Some clones are missing from TCRdb's copy, which holds only in-frame ones; the method was immunoSEQ multiplex PCR. The sample contains approximately 200,000 clones, around 88% of which appear only once. Trimming shortened V by 4 bases and J by 4 bases, and 5 bases separated the two germline ends. Germline loops: CDR1 MNHNS, CDR2 SASEGT. The length of the CDR3 is 11 residues. V is TRBV6-1 and J is TRBJ2-7; the D is unclear. This clonotype originated in a woman in her thirties with acute or convalescent COVID-19. The specimen sequenced was peripheral blood. The CDR3 spells CASSVQYEQYF. The CDR3, as DNA: TGTGCCAGCAGTGTACAGTACGAGCAGTACTTC.